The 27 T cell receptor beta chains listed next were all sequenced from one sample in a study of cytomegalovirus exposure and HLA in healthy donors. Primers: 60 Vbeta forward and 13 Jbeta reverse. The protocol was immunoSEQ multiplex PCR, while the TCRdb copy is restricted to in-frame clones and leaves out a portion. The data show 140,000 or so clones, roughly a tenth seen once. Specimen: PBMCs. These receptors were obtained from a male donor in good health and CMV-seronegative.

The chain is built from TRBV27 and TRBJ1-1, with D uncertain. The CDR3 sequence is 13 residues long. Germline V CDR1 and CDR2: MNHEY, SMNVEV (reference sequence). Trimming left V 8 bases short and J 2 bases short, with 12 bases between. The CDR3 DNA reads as TGTGCCAGCGGGCACGGTATTAACACTGAAGCTTTCTTT. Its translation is CASGHGINTEAFF.

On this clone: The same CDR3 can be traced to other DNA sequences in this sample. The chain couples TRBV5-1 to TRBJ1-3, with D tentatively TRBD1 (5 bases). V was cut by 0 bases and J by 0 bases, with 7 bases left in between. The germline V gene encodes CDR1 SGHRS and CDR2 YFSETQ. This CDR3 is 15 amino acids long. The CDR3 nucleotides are TGCGCCAGCAGCTTGGGCGGGGGCTCTGGAAACACCATATATTTT. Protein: CASSLGGGSGNTIYF.

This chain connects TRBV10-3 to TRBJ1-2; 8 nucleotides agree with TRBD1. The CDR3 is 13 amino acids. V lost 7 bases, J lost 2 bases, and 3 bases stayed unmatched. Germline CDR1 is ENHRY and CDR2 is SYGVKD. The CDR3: CAINDRGNYGYTF. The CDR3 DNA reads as TGTGCCATCAACGACAGGGGAAACTATGGCTACACCTTC.

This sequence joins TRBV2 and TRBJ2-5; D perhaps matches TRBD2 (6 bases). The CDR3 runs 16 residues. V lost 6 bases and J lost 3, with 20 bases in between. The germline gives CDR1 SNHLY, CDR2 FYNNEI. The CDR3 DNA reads TGTGCCAGCAGAACTTCTATCGGAGGGGCTGAAGAGACCCAGTACTTC. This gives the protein CASRTSIGGAEETQYF.

The CDR3 bases are TGCGCCAGCAGCTTGCGGGACATTGGGAACACTGAAGCTTTCTTT. Amino acid sequence: CASSLRDIGNTEAFF. The rearrangement uses TRBV5-1 and TRBJ1-1; D is possibly TRBD1 (6 bases). Germline V gene sequence: CDR1 SGHRS, CDR2 YFSETQ. This CDR3 region has 15 residues. Trimming took 1 base from V and 1 from J, leaving 11 bases between them.

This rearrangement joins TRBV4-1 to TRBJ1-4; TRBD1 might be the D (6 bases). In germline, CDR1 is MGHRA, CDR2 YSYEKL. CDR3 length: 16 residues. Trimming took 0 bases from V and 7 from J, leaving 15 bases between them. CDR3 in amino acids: CASSQERTVSREKLFF. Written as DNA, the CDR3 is TGCGCCAGCAGCCAAGAGCGGACAGTTTCACGTGAAAAACTGTTTTTT.

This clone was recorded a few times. The CDR3 sequence: CASSSLGGRNTEAFF. CDR3 DNA: TGTGCCAGCAGTAGCTTGGGGGGGAGGAACACTGAAGCTTTCTTT. The chain is built from TRBV28 and TRBJ1-1; tentatively, D is TRBD1 (5 bases). Trimming took 5 bases from V and 1 from J, leaving 14 bases between them. The CDR3 is 15 amino acids. Germline V lookup: CDR1 MDHEN, CDR2 SYDVKM. The complete variable domain, with remaining parts taken from reference TRBV28 and TRBJ1-1, reads DVKVTQSSRYLVKRTGEKVFLECVQDMDHENMFWYRQDPGLGLRLIYFSYDVKMKEKGDIPEGYSVSREKKERFSLILESASTNQTSMYLCASSSLGGRNTEAFFGQGTRLTVV.

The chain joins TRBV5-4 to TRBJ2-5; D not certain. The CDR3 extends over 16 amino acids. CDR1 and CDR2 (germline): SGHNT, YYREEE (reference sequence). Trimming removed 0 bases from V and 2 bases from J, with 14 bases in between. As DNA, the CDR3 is TGTGCCAGCAGCTTGGCATCGGCTAGTTGGCAAGAGACCCAGTACTTC. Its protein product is CASSLASASWQETQYF.

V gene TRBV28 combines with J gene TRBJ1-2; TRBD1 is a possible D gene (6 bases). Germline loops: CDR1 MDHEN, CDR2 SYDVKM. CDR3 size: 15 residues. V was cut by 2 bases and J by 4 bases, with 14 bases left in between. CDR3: CASSLTGSRVYGYTF. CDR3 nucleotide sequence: TGTGCCAGCAGTTTAACAGGGAGTCGGGTCTATGGCTACACCTTC.

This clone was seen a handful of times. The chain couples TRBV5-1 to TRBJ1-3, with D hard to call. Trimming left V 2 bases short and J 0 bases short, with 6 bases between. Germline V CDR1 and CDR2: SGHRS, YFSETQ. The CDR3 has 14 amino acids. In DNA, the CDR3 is TGCGCCAGCAGCTTTGGAGTCTCTGGAAACACCATATATTTT. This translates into CASSFGVSGNTIYF.

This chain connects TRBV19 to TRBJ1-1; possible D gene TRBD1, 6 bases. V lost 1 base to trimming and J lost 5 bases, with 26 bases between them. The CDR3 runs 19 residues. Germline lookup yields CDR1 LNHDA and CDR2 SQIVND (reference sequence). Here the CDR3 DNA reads TGTGCCAGTAGTATAGTCGCCGCGAGGGCAGGGGAAGCAAAAACTGAAGCTTTCTTT. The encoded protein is CASSIVAARAGEAKTEAFF.

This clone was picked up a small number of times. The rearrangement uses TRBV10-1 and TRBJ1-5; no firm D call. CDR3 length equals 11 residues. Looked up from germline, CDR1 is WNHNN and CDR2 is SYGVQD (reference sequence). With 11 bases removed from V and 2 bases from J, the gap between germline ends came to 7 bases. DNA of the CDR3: TGCGCCTCCGGGGGCAATCAGCCCCAGCATTTT. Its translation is CASGGNQPQHF.

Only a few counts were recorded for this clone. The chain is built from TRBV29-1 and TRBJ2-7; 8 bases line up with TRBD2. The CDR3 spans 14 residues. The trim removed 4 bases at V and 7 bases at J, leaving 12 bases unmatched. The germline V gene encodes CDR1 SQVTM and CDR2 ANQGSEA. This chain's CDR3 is CSVALLRGAGEQYF. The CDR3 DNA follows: TGCAGCGTTGCCCTCCTGCGGGGGGCCGGGGAGCAGTACTTC.

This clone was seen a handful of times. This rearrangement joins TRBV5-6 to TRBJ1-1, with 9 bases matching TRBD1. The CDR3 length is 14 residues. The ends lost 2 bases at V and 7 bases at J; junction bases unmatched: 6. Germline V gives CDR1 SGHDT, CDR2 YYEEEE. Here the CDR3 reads CASSLPGTGFEAFF. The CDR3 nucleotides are TGTGCCAGCAGCTTACCCGGGACAGGGTTTGAAGCTTTCTTT.

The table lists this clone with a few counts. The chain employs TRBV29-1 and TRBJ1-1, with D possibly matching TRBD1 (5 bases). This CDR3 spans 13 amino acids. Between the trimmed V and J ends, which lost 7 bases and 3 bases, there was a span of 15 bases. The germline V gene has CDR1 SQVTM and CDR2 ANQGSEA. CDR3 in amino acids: CSAEDNHHTEAFF. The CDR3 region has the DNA TGCAGCGCCGAGGACAACCACCACACTGAAGCTTTCTTT.

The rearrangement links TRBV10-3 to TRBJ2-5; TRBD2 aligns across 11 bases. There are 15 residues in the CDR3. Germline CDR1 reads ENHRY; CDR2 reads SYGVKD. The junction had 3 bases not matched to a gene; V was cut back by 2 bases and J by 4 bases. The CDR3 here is CAISEPGTSGETQYF. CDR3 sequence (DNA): TGTGCCATCAGTGAGCCGGGGACTAGCGGAGAGACCCAGTACTTC.

The CDR3, as DNA: TGTGCCAGCAGCCTGAGGGAGGGCTACTCCTACGAGCAGTACTTC. Translating gives CASSLREGYSYEQYF. The V call is TRBV27, the J call TRBJ2-7; 7 nucleotides line up with TRBD2. Germline lookup yields CDR1 MNHEY and CDR2 SMNVEV (reference sequence). V dropped 6 bases and J dropped 0; count of bases not matched to a gene: 8. The CDR3 has 15 amino acids.

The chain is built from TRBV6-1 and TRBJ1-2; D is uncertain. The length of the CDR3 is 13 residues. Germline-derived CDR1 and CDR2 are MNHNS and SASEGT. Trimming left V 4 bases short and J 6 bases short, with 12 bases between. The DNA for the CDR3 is TGTGCCAGCAGTGCTGGCCCCTTGGATGGCTACACCTTC. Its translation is CASSAGPLDGYTF.

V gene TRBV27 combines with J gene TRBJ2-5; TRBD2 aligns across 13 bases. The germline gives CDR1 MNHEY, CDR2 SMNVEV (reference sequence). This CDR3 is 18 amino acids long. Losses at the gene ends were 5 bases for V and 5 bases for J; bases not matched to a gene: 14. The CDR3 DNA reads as TGTGCCAGCAGTCCCGGACTAGCGGGAGTAGGGGAATGGGAGACCCAGTACTTC. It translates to CASSPGLAGVGEWETQYF.

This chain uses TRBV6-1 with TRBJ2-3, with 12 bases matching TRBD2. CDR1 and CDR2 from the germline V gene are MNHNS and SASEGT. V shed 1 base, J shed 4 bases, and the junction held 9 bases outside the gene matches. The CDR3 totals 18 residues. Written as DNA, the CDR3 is TGTGCCAGCAGTGAAGGGCTAGCGGGAGGGCCAAGTGCAGATACGCAGTATTTT. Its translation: CASSEGLAGGPSADTQYF.

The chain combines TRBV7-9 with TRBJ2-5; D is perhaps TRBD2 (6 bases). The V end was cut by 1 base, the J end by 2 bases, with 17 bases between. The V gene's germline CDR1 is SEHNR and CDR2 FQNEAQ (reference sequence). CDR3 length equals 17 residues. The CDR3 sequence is CASSLVERRGGQETQYF. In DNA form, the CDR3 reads TGTGCCAGCAGCTTAGTGGAGAGGCGGGGTGGGCAAGAGACCCAGTACTTC.

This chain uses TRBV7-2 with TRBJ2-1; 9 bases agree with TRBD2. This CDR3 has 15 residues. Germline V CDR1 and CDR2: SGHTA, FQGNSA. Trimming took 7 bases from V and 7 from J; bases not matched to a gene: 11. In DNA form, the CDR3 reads TGTGCCAGCAACTTCGCGGCGGGAGGGGGGAATGAGCAGTTCTTC. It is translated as CASNFAAGGGNEQFF.

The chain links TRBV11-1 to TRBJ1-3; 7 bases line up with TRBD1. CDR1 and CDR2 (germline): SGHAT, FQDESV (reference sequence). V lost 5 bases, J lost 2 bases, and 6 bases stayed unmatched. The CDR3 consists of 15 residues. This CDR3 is CASSRTGTAGNTIYF. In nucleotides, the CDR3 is TGTGCCAGCAGCCGTACCGGGACAGCTGGAAACACCATATATTTT.

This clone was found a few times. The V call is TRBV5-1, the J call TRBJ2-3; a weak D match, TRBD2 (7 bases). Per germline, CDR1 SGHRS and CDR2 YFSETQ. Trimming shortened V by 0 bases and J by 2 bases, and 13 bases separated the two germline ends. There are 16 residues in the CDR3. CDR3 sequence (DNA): TGCGCCAGCAGCTTGGGAGGCGGGGGCCACACAGATACGCAGTATTTT. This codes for CASSLGGGGHTDTQYF.

Here the CDR3 reads CASSERGGPNTGELFF. The CDR3 coding sequence is TGTGCCAGCAGCGAGAGGGGGGGGCCGAACACCGGGGAGCTGTTTTTT. The chain has TRBV9 and TRBJ2-2; possibly TRBD2 for D (7 bases). The CDR3 sequence is 16 residues long. V was clipped by 3 bases and J by 0 bases, with 12 bases between them. Germline V gives CDR1 SGDLS, CDR2 YYNGEE.

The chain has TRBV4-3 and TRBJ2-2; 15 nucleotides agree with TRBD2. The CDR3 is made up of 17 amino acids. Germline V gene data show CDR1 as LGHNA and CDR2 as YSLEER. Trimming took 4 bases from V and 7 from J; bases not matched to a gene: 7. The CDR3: CASSRGLAGGLIGELFF. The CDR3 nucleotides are TGCGCCAGCAGCCGAGGACTAGCGGGAGGGCTTATCGGGGAGCTGTTTTTT.

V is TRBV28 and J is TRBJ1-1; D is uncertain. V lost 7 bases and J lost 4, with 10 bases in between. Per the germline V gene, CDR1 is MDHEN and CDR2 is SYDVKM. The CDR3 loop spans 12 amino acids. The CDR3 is CASTNPPTEAFF. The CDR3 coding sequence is TGTGCCAGCACCAATCCCCCCACTGAAGCTTTCTTT.